The clone carrying this T cell receptor beta chain was seen ten or more times. The antigen remains unidentified. The sample originates from a study of T-cell memory formation after mild COVID-19. Study findings and constraints: The finding that pre-infection memory included some responding clones suggested that cross-reactive memory joined. Nothing confirmed that second-wave clones peaking on day 37 were specific for SARS-CoV-2.

A 5'RACE reaction primed in the constant segment made cDNA libraries of TCR alpha and TCR beta, and these carried sample barcodes and UMIs. TCRdb called the 5' RACE reads again in MiXCR, with one record for every CDR3 protein. Of 450,000 to 650,000 distinct CDR3 sequences listed, roughly a fifth are singletons. Germline CDR1 and CDR2: SGHVS and FQNEAQ. The V end lost 4 bases, the J end lost 1 base, and 11 bases lay between the germline ends. The CDR3 spans 15 residues. Sample: PBMCs or a T cell subset sorted from them (not recorded which). The sequence was obtained from an adult woman who had mild COVID-19 (a few samples of this study predate the infection). Cell type and time point are not known. The J gene is TRBJ2-1, the V gene TRBV7-8; D not resolved. In DNA, the CDR3 is TGTGCCAGCAGCTCTCCCCTTGGTTCCTACAATGAGCAGTTCTTC. It is translated as CASSSPLGSYNEQFF.